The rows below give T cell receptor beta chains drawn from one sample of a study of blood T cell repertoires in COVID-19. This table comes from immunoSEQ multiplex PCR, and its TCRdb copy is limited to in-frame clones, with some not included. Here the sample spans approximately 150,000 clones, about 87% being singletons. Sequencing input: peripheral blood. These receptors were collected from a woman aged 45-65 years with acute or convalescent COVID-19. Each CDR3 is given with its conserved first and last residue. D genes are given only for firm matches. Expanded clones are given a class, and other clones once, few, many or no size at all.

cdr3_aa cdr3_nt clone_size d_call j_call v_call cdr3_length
CASTRGQGPNTIYF TGTGCCAGCACAAGAGGGCAGGGGCCAAACACCATATATTTT once - TRBJ1-3 TRBV27 14
CASSPSQQGTGINYGYTF TGTGCCAGCTCACCATCCCAGCAAGGGACAGGGATTAACTATGGCTACACCTTC - TRBD1 TRBJ1-2 TRBV18 18
CAISEYSSNYGYTF TGTGCCATCAGTGAGTACAGTTCTAACTATGGCTACACCTTC - - TRBJ1-2 TRBV10-3 14
CASSSWTSGANEQFF TGTGCCAGCAGTTCCTGGACTAGCGGAGCAAATGAGCAGTTCTTC - TRBD2 TRBJ2-1 TRBV25-1 15
CASSRLAGSTDTQYF TGTGCCAGTAGTAGACTAGCGGGGAGCACAGATACGCAGTATTTT - TRBD2 TRBJ2-3 TRBV19 15
CASSNNPQNTEAFF TGTGCCAGTAGTAACAACCCTCAGAACACTGAAGCTTTCTTT - - TRBJ1-1 TRBV19 14
CATSPSGGLRDTQYF TGTGCCACCAGCCCTAGCGGGGGGCTTAGGGATACGCAGTATTTT - TRBD2 TRBJ2-3 TRBV15 15
CASSYSRLAGTQYF TGTGCCAGCAGTTACTCGAGGCTAGCGGGAACTCAGTACTTC - TRBD2 TRBJ2-4 TRBV6-5 14
CASERDGTGVSGEQYF TGTGCCAGCGAGCGAGACGGGACAGGGGTTTCGGGAGAGCAGTACTTC few TRBD1 TRBJ2-7 TRBV2 16
CASSDSGLAGPYNEQFF TGTGCCAGCAGTGACTCAGGACTAGCGGGACCCTACAATGAGCAGTTCTTC - TRBD2 TRBJ2-1 TRBV6-4 17
CSVESAAVDTQYF TGCAGCGTTGAATCGGCGGCCGTAGATACGCAGTATTTT - - TRBJ2-3 TRBV29-1 13